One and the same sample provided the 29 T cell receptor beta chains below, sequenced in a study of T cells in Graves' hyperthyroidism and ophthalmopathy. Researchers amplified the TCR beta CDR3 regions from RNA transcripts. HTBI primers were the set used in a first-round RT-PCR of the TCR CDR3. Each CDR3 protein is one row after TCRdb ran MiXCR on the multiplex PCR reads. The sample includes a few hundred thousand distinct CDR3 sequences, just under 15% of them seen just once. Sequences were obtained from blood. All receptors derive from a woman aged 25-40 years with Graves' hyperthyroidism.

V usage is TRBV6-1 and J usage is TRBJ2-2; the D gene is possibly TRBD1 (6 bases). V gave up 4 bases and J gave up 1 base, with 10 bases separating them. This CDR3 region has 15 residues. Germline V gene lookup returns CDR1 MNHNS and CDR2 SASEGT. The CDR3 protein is CASSAQQGNTGELFF. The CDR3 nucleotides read TGTGCCAGCAGTGCGCAACAGGGGAACACCGGGGAGCTGTTTTTT.

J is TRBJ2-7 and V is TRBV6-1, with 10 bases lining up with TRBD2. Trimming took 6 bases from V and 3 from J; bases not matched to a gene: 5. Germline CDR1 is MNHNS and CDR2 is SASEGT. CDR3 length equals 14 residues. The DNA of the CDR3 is TGTGCCAGCAGAAAACCTAGCGGGAGCTACGAGCAGTACTTC. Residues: CASRKPSGSYEQYF.

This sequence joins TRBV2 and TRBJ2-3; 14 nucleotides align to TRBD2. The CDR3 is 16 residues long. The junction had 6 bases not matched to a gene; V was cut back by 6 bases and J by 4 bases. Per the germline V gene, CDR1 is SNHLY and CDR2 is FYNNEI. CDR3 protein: CASRRLAGGQSDTQYF. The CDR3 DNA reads TGTGCCAGCAGGAGACTAGCGGGAGGGCAGTCAGATACGCAGTATTTT.

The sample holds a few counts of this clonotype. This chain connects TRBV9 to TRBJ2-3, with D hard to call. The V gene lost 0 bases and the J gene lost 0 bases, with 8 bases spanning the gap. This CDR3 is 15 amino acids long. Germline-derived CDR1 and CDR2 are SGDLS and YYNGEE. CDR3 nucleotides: TGTGCCAGCAGCGTAGTTGCCGGGAGCACAGATACGCAGTATTTT. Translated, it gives CASSVVAGSTDTQYF.

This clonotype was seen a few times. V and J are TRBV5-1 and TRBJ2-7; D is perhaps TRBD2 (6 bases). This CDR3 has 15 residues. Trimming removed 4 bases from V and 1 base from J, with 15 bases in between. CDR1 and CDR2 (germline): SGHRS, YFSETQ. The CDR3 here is CASSGAGTGSYEQYF. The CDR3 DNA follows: TGCGCCAGCAGCGGGGCGGGGACGGGATCCTACGAGCAGTACTTC.

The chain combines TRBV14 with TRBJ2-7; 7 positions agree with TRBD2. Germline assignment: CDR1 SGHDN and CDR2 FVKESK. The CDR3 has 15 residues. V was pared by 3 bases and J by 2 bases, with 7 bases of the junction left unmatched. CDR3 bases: TGTGCCAGCAGCCAGGTTGGGGACTACACCTACGAGCAGTACTTC. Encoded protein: CASSQVGDYTYEQYF.

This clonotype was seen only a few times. Here the CDR3 reads CASSVGDIPWGQETQYF. CDR3 DNA: TGTGCCAGCAGCGTAGGGGACATTCCTTGGGGACAAGAGACCCAGTACTTC. The genes are TRBV9 and TRBJ2-5, with D tentatively TRBD1 (6 bases). Between the trimmed V and J ends, which lost 0 bases and 2 bases, there was a span of 17 bases. Per the germline V gene, CDR1 is SGDLS and CDR2 is YYNGEE. CDR3 size: 17 residues.

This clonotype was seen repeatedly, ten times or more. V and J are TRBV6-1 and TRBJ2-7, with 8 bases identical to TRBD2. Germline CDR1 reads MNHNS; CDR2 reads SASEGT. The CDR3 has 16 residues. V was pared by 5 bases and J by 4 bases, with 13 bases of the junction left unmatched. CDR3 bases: TGTGCCAGCAGTACGACCCGGGCTAGCGGGTTGTACGAGCAGTACTTC. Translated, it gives CASSTTRASGLYEQYF.

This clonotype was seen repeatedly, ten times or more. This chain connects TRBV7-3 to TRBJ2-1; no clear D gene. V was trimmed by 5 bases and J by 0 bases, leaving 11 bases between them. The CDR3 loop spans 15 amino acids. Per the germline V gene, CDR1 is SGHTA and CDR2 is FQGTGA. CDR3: CASSPTTTSYNEQFF. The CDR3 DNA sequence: TGTGCCAGCAGCCCCACTACTACCTCCTACAATGAGCAGTTCTTC.

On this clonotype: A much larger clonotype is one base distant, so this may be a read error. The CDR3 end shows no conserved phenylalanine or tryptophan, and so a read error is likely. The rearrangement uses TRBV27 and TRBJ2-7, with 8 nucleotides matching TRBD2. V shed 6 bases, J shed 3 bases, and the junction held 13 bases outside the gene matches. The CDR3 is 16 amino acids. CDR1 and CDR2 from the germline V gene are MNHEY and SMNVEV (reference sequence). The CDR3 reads CASSPTVTTSGYEQYL. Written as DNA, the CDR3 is TGTGCCAGCAGCCCGACCGTCACTACTAGCGGCTACGAGCAGTACCTC.

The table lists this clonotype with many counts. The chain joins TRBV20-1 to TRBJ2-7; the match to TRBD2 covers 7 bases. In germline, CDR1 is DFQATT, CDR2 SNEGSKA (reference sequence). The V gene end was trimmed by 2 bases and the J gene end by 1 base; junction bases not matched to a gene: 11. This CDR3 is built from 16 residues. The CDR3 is CSARSRGTTTSYEQYF. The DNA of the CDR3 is TGCAGTGCTAGATCAAGAGGGACTACTACATCCTACGAGCAGTACTTC.

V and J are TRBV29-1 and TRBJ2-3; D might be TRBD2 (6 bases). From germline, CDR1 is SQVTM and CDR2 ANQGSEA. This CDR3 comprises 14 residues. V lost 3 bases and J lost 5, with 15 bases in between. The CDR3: CSVDAQARGDTQYF. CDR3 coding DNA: TGCAGCGTTGACGCACAGGCGCGGGGAGATACGCAGTATTTT.

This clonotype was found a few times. DNA for the CDR3: TGCGCCAGCAGCCAAGTGTCACGACTCTACGAGCAGTACTTC. Translating gives CASSQVSRLYEQYF. This chain connects TRBV4-1 to TRBJ2-7, with no clear D. The CDR3 spans 14 residues. CDR1 and CDR2 from the germline V gene are MGHRA and YSYEKL. Trimming shortened V by 1 base and J by 3 bases, and 10 bases separated the two germline ends.

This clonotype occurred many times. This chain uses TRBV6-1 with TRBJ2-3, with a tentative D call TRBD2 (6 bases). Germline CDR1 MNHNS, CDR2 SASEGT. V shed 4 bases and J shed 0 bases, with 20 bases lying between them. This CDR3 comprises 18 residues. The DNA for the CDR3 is TGTGCCAGCAGTGTCCAAGGGGCCGGACGGGGGAGCACAGATACGCAGTATTTT. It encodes CASSVQGAGRGSTDTQYF.

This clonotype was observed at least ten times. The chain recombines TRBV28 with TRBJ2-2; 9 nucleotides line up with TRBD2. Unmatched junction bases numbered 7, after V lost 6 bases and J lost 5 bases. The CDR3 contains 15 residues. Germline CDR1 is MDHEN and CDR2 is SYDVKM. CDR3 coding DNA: TGTGCCAGCAGGTTCGGGACTAGCAGGACCGGGGAGCTGTTTTTT. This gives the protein CASRFGTSRTGELFF.

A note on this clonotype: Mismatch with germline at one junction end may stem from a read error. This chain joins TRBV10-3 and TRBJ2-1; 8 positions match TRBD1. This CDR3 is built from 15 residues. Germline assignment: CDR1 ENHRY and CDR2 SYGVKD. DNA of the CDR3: TGTGACATCAGTGAGTCGGGACAGGTTAGAAATGAGCAGTTCTTC. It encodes CDISESGQVRNEQFF.

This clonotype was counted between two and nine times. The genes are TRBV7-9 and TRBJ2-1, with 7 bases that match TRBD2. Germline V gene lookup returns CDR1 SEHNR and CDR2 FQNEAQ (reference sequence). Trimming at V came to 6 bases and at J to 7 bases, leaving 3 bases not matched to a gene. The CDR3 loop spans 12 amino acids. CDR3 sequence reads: CASRPGGNEQFF. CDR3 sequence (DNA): TGTGCCAGCAGGCCCGGGGGGAATGAGCAGTTCTTC.

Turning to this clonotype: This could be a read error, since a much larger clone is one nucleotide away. The CDR3 spells CASSEGRSYEQHF. The CDR3 DNA reads as TGTGCCAGCAGCGAGGGCAGGTCCTACGAGCAGCACTTC. V and J are TRBV9 and TRBJ2-7; D is unresolved. There are 13 residues in the CDR3. Germline V gene lookup returns CDR1 SGDLS and CDR2 YYNGEE.

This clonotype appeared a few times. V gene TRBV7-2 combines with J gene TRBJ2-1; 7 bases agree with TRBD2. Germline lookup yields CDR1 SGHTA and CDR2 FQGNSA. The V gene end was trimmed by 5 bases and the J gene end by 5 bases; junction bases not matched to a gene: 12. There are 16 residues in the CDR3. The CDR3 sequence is CASSRRLAGVNNEQFF. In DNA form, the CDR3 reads TGTGCCAGCAGCCGAAGATTGGCGGGAGTGAACAATGAGCAGTTCTTC.

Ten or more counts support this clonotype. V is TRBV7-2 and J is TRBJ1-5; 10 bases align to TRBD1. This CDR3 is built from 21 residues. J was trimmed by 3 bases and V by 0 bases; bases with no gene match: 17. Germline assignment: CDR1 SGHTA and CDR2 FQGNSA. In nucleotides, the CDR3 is TGTGCCAGCAGCTTAGCTCGTTCCGGACAGGGGGTTACTGCCCTCAATCAGCCCCAGCATTTT. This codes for CASSLARSGQGVTALNQPQHF.

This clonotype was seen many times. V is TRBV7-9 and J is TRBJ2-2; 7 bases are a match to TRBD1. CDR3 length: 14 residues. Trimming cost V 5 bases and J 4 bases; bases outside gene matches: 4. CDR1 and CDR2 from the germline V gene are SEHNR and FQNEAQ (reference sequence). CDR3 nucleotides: TGTGCCAGCAGCCCCGGACAGGCCACCGGGGAGCTGTTTTTT. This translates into CASSPGQATGELFF.

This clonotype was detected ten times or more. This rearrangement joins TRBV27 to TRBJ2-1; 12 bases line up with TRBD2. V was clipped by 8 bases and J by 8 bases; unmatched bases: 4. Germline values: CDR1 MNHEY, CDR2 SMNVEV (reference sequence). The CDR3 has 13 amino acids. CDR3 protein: CASHLAGGHEQFF. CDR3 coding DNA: TGTGCCAGCCATCTAGCGGGAGGGCATGAGCAGTTCTTC.

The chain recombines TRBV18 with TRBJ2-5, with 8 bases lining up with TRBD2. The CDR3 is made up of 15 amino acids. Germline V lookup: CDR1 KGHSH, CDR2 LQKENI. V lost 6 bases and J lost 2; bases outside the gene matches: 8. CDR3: CASSPGLGVQETQYF. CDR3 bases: TGTGCCAGCTCTCCGGGACTAGGAGTACAAGAGACCCAGTACTTC.

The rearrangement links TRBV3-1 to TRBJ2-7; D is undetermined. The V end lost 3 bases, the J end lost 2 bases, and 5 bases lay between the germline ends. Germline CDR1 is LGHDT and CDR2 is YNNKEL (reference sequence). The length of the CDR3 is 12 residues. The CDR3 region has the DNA TGTGCCAGCAGCCATCGGGCCTACGAGCAGTACTTC. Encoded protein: CASSHRAYEQYF.

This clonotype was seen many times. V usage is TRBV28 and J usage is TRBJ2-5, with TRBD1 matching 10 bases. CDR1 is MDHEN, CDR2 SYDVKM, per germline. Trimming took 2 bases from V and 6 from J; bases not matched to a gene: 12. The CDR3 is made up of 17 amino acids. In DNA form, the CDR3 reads TGTGCCAGCAGTTTAAGTAGGGAGACAGGGGGCAGCAAGACCCAGTACTTC. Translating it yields CASSLSRETGGSKTQYF.

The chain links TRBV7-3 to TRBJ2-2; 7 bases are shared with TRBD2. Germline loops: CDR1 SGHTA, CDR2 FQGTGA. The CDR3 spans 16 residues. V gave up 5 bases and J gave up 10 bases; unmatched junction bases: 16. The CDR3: CASSTPRAGVDAELFF. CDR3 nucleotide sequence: TGTGCCAGCAGCACGCCCCGGGCGGGAGTGGATGCGGAGCTGTTTTTT.

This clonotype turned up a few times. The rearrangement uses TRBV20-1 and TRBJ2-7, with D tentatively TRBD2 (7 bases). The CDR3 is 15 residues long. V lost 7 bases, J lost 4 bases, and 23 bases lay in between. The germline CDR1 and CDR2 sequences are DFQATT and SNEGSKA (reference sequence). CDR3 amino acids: CSVRGRGQKPYEQYF. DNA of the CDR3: TGCAGTGTACGGGGGCGGGGGCAGAAACCTTACGAGCAGTACTTC.

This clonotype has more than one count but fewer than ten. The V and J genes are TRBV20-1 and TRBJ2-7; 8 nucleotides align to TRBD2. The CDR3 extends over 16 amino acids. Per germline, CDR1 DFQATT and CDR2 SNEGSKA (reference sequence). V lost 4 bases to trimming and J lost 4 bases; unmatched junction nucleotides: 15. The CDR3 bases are TGCAGTGCTATCCCCTCAAGAGCGGGAGTTGGATACGAGCAGTACTTC. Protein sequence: CSAIPSRAGVGYEQYF.

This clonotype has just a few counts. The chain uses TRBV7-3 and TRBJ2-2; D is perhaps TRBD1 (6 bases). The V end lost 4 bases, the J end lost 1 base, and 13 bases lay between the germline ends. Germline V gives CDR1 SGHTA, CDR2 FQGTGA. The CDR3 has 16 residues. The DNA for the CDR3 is TGTGCCAGCAGCTCCTCACAGGGACAGAACACCGGGGAGCTGTTTTTT. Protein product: CASSSSQGQNTGELFF. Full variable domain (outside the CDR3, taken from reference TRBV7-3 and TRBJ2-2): GAGVSQTPSNKVTEKGKYVELRCDPISGHTALYWYRQSLGQGPEFLIYFQGTGAADDSGLPNDRFFAVRPEGSVSTLKIQRTERGDSAVYLCASSSSQGQNTGELFFGEGSRLTVL.